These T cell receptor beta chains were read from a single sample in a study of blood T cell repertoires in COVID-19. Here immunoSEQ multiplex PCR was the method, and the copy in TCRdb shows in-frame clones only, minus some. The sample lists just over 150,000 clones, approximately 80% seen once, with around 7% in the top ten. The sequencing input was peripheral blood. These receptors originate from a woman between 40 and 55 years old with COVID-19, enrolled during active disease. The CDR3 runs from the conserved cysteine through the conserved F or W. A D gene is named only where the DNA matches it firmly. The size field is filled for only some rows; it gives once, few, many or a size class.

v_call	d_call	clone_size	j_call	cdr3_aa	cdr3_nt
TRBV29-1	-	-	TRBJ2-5	CSVGLGETQYF	TGCAGCGTTGGACTAGGGGAGACCCAGTACTTC
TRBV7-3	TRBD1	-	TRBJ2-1	CASSEPGQGENEQFF	TGTGCCAGCAGCGAACCGGGACAGGGGGAGAATGAGCAGTTCTTC
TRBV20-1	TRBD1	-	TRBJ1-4	CSASRGLSVDRGSREKLFF	TGCAGTGCTAGTAGGGGCTTAAGTGTGGACAGGGGGAGTCGTGAAAAACTGTTTTTT
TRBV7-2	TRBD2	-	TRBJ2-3	CASSLQRGTDTQYF	TGTGCCAGCAGCTTACAGCGGGGAACAGATACGCAGTATTTT
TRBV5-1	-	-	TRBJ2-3	CASSLVAVHSTDTQYF	TGCGCCAGCAGCTTGGTGGCAGTCCATAGCACAGATACGCAGTATTTT
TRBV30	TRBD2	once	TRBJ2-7	CAWSHGGGQYF	TGTGCCTGGAGCCACGGGGGGGGGCAGTACTTC
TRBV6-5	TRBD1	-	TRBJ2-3	CASKTGVDTDTQYF	TGTGCCAGCAAGACAGGGGTGGACACAGATACGCAGTATTTT
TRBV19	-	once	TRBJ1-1	CASSQNTEAFF	TGTGCCAGTAGCCAAAACACTGAAGCTTTCTTT
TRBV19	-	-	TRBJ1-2	CASSMWTERGKGYTF	TGTGCCAGTAGTATGTGGACAGAACGGGGTAAGGGCTACACCTTC
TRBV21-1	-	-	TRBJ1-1	CASSKGREGNTEAFF	TGTGCCAGCAGCAAAGGGAGGGAAGGGAACACTGAAGCTTTCTTT
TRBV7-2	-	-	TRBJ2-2	CASSSTTGTGELFF	TGTGCCAGCAGCTCTACCACAGGAACCGGGGAGCTGTTTTTT
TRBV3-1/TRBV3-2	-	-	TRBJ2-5	CASSRTLFGEWTQYF	TGTGCCAGCAGCCGCACATTATTCGGGGAGTGGACCCAGTACTTC
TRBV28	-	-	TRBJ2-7	CASSLQGPYEQYF	TGTGCCAGCAGTTTGCAGGGTCCCTACGAGCAGTACTTC
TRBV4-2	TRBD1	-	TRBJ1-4	CASSHQSTGGGEKLFF	TGTGCCAGCAGCCACCAATCGACAGGGGGAGGGGAAAAACTGTTTTTT
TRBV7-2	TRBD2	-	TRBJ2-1	CASSLKVAGVDEQFF	TGTGCCAGCAGCTTAAAAGTAGCGGGAGTAGATGAGCAGTTCTTC
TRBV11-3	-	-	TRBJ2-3	CASSPTPGADTQYF	TGTGCCAGCAGCCCAACCCCAGGGGCAGATACGCAGTATTTT
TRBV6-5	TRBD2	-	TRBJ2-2	CASSLREGSGELFF	TGTGCCAGCAGTTTGAGGGAGGGGTCCGGGGAGCTGTTTTTT
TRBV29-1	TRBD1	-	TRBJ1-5	CSVRTGSDQPQHF	TGCAGCGTTCGGACAGGGTCGGATCAGCCCCAGCATTTT
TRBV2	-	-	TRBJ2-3	CASSHPGILADTQYF	TGTGCCAGCAGCCATCCCGGGATTTTGGCAGATACGCAGTATTTT
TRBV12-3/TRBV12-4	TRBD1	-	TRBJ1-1	CASRWTGDTEAFF	TGTGCCAGCAGATGGACAGGGGACACTGAAGCTTTCTTT
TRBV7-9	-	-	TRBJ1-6	CASSSDSPNSPLHF	TGTGCCAGCAGCTCGGACAGTCCGAATTCACCCCTCCACTTT
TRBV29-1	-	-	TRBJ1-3	CSVFRVFGNTIYF	TGCAGCGTTTTTCGGGTGTTTGGAAACACCATATATTTT
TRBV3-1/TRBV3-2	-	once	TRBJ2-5	CASSQGTKETQYF	TGTGCCAGCAGCCAAGGGACAAAAGAGACCCAGTACTTC
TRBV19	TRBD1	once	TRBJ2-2	CASSIVGGVGTGELFF	TGTGCCAGTAGTATAGTAGGGGGCGTTGGCACCGGGGAGCTGTTTTTT